This T cell receptor (beta chain) originates from a study of T-cell memory formation after mild COVID-19. Study summary: The study found TCR clusters largely donor specific.

Constant-segment primers and 5'RACE yielded cDNA libraries for TCR alpha and TCR beta, each carrying sample barcodes and UMIs. TCRdb reprocessed the 5' RACE reads with MiXCR, giving one entry per CDR3 protein. The sample holds approximately 570,000 distinct CDR3 sequences; under 20% are singletons and the top ten take around 12%. Study conclusions and caveats: Contracting clones localized mainly to CM and EM when CD4+ and mainly to EMRA when CD8+.

This clonotype was recorded at least ten times. The antigen is unknown. The TCR comes from an adult woman who had mild COVID-19 (a few samples of this study predate the infection). Cell type and time point are not known. The sample taken for sequencing was PBMCs or a T cell subset sorted from them (not recorded which).

DNA of the CDR3: TGTGCCAGCAGTTTAGGCTCCTATAATTCACCCCTCCACTTT. Protein sequence: CASSLGSYNSPLHF. This chain links TRBV12-3 or TRBV12-4 with TRBJ1-6; D is ambiguous. Deletions cut 1 base from V and 0 bases from J, with 1 base between. This CDR3 comprises 14 residues.